This TCR beta chain originates from a study of T cells in Graves' hyperthyroidism and ophthalmopathy. This clonotype was seen many times. The ends were cut back, 4 bases at V and 9 bases at J, with 19 bases in the middle. CDR1 SGHTA and CDR2 FQGNSA come from the germline V gene. The CDR3 spans 15 residues. TCR beta CDR3 region amplification was performed from RNA transcripts. First-round RT-PCR targeting the TCR CDR3 was performed with the HTBI primer set. TCRdb re-called the multiplex PCR reads with MiXCR, one entry per CDR3 protein. The top ten hold approximately 8% of the sample, which has approximately 700,000 distinct CDR3 sequences, roughly 15% seen once.

Sequences were obtained from blood. This chain joins TRBV7-2 and TRBJ2-1, with a weak D call TRBD1 (5 bases). This receptor was taken from a man younger than 35 with Graves' hyperthyroidism. The CDR3, as DNA: TGTGCCAGCAGCTACCCCGTAGGACACCTTGGTGAGCAGTTCTTC. Its protein is CASSYPVGHLGEQFF.